The table lists the clone carrying this TCR beta chain with a few counts. Its specificity is unknown. Germline assignment: CDR1 LGHDT and CDR2 YNNKEL (reference sequence). V dropped 4 bases and J dropped 2 bases, with 5 bases sitting between them. The CDR3 covers 12 residues. This sample was included in a study of early T cells in non-severe SARS-CoV-2 infection. Across the whole study: The input, bulk RNA from unsorted whole blood, was sequenced, and chains were unpaired. Findings and limits, study-wide: VDJdb matching favored anti-spike CD8 responses, missing private and CD4 specificities.

cDNA molecules, individually, were tagged with unique molecular identifiers. TCRdb reprocessed the 5' RACE reads with MiXCR, giving one entry per CDR3 protein. The table includes 120,000 or so distinct CDR3 sequences, around 13% detected once. Sample: whole blood, taken at baseline. The rearrangement joins TRBV3-1 to TRBJ1-1, with D uncertain. The clonotype originates from an adult who was a healthcare worker with PCR-confirmed SARS-CoV-2 infection or an uninfected control (not recorded which). The CDR3 reads CASSRINTEAFF. The DNA for the CDR3 is TGTGCCAGCAGCCGAATAAACACTGAAGCTTTCTTT.